This record concerns one TCR beta chain sequence. The antigen remains undetermined. The sample comes from a study of cytomegalovirus exposure and HLA in healthy donors. Study observations and caveats: Researchers reported from a later analysis that most CMV-associated TCR beta chains appeared HLA-restricted. Later analysis showed TCR association rates varying by HLA locus, highest for DRB1 and lowest for HLA-C. It emerged from a later analysis that several of the most significant clusters appeared to be linked to common viral pathogens.

60 Vbeta and 13 Jbeta primers were used in PCR. Source study methods: Later work found approximately 87 million unique TCR beta chains, with 9.5 million to 11 million shared. Assay: immunoSEQ multiplex PCR; the TCRdb copy retains only in-frame clones and omits some. V, J and clone size reflect that table, while D and trimming were determined from the DNA. The sample gives under 110,000 clones, around 85% of which show up once; under 4% is in the top ten. The CDR3 has 11 amino acids. CDR1 DFQATT and CDR2 SNEGSKA come from the germline V gene (reference sequence). V dropped 3 bases and J dropped 8 bases, with 7 bases sitting between them.

Sequencing used PBMCs. The sequence was obtained from a man aged 55 to 70 in good health and CMV-seronegative. The chain uses TRBV20-1 and TRBJ1-4; D uncertain. The CDR3 sequence is CSASSKEKLFF. CDR3 nucleotides: TGCAGTGCTAGTTCAAAAGAAAAACTGTTTTTT.